These 7 T cell receptor beta chains were sequenced from one sample in a study of shared clonotypes between healthy human individuals. The protocol was immunoSEQ multiplex PCR, while the TCRdb copy is restricted to in-frame clones and leaves out a portion. The sample yields over a million clones, around 82% seen once. Sequencing used memory CD4+ T cells from PBMCs. As to subset: CD45RA-negative fraction. These receptors were collected from a man aged 18-30 years in good health. Some clones in this sample may be carry-over from other donors' samples.

About this clone: Other DNA sequences in this sample translate to the same CDR3. V and J are TRBV28 and TRBJ1-2; TRBD1 is a possible D gene (5 bases). Deletions cut 4 bases from V and 5 bases from J, with 14 bases between. This CDR3 spans 14 amino acids. CDR1 is MDHEN, CDR2 SYDVKM, per germline. The CDR3 is CASSSPGGSYGYTF. The CDR3 DNA is TGTGCCAGCAGTTCTCCCGGGGGATCTTATGGCTACACCTTC.

The CDR3 here is CARSFSSYSYEQYF. The CDR3, as DNA: TGTGCCAGAAGCTTCTCCTCTTACTCCTACGAGCAGTACTTC. The chain has TRBV5-3 and TRBJ2-7, with unresolved D. TRBV5-3 is sorted into the ORF group, with uncertain function. CDR3 length equals 14 residues. V lost 2 bases to trimming and J lost 0 bases, with 9 bases between them.

This clone was found many times. This chain uses TRBV28 with TRBJ1-2; the D is unclear. CDR3 length: 17 residues. In germline, CDR1 is MDHEN, CDR2 SYDVKM. With 2 bases removed from V and 1 base from J, the gap between germline ends came to 17 bases. As DNA, the CDR3 is TGTGCCAGCAGTTTAGCTCGGTCACCTGCTATTAACTATGGCTACACCTTC. Residues: CASSLARSPAINYGYTF.

This clone turned up a few times. The V call is TRBV6-1, the J call TRBJ2-5, with a possible D match to TRBD1 (6 bases). V was trimmed by 0 bases and J by 3 bases, leaving 14 bases between them. In germline, CDR1 is MNHNS, CDR2 SASEGT. The CDR3 has 16 residues. CDR3 sequence: CASSEATGRWEETQYF. For the CDR3, the DNA is TGTGCCAGCAGTGAAGCGACAGGACGTTGGGAAGAGACCCAGTACTTC.

The V call is TRBV27, the J call TRBJ1-1, with 7 bases matching TRBD1. V dropped 5 bases and J dropped 3; count of bases not matched to a gene: 9. Germline-derived CDR1 and CDR2 are MNHEY and SMNVEV (reference sequence). The CDR3 extends over 15 amino acids. CDR3 coding DNA: TGTGCCAGCAGTGCCCTTGGCAGGGGGTACACTGAAGCTTTCTTT. Encoded protein: CASSALGRGYTEAFF.

The V and J genes are TRBV29-1 and TRBJ2-2; tentatively, D is TRBD1 (5 bases). This CDR3 region has 13 residues. V dropped 6 bases and J dropped 4 bases, with 12 bases sitting between them. Germline lookup yields CDR1 SQVTM and CDR2 ANQGSEA. Here the CDR3 reads CSVAGLFTGELFF. The DNA for the CDR3 is TGCAGCGTCGCAGGGCTATTCACCGGGGAGCTGTTTTTT.

This clone was counted only a few times. The chain links TRBV15 to TRBJ2-3; D is possibly TRBD1 (7 bases). This CDR3 is built from 15 residues. Trimming removed 0 bases at V and 9 bases at J, with 16 bases between. The V gene's germline CDR1 is LNHNV and CDR2 YYDKDF (reference sequence). In DNA form, the CDR3 reads TGTGCCACCAGCAGAGACCAAACTCAGGGGGGAACGCAGTATTTT. This translates into CATSRDQTQGGTQYF.